A selection of T cell receptor beta chains follows, all from one sample in a study of naive and memory T cell subsets. One entry per CDR3 protein, called by TCRdb with MiXCR from the UMI-ligation and nested PCR reads. The table shows 80,000 or so distinct CDR3 sequences, with about 8.2% occurring only once. Sequenced sample: naive CD8+ T cells from blood. These receptors originate from a human donor in good health. CDR3s include the opening cysteine and the closing phenylalanine or tryptophan. Fields, in order: J gene, clone size, V gene, D gene, CDR3 protein, CDR3 DNA. A D gene is named only where the DNA matches it firmly. Size is omitted from some rows. Given values are once, few, many or a class for expanded clones.

>TRBJ2-3|-|TRBV12-3/TRBV12-4|TRBD2
CASSLAGGGPDTQYF
TGTGCCAGTTCCCTAGCGGGAGGAGGACCAGATACGCAGTATTTT
>TRBJ2-1|few|TRBV21-1|-
CASSLWETGDPSSYNEQFF
TGTGCCAGCAGTCTTTGGGAGACCGGTGACCCAAGCTCCTACAATGAGCAGTTCTTC
>TRBJ1-2|many|TRBV20-1|-
CSASGTSNYGYTF
TGCAGTGCTAGTGGGACAAGCAACTATGGCTACACCTTC
>TRBJ2-1|-|TRBV7-9|TRBD2
CASSLTREVYNEQFF
TGTGCCAGCAGCTTAACGCGGGAGGTCTACAATGAGCAGTTCTTC
>TRBJ2-7|many|TRBV29-1|TRBD2
CSVESGLAGGPGYEQYF
TGCAGCGTTGAATCAGGACTAGCGGGAGGGCCAGGCTACGAGCAGTACTTC
>TRBJ2-3|-|TRBV9|TRBD2
CASSVALGGGADTQYF
TGTGCCAGCAGCGTAGCACTCGGGGGGGGCGCAGATACGCAGTATTTT
>TRBJ2-7|many|TRBV6-6|TRBD2
CASRVDGGSYYEQYF
TGTGCCAGCAGGGTCGACGGGGGGTCTTACTACGAGCAGTACTTC
>TRBJ2-3|-|TRBV27|-
CASSTGADTQYF
TGTGCCAGCAGTACCGGGGCAGATACGCAGTATTTT
>TRBJ2-5|few|TRBV28|-
CASSLVPELLQETQYF
TGTGCCAGCAGTTTGGTTCCAGAACTACTACAAGAGACCCAGTACTTC
>TRBJ2-7|-|TRBV20-1|TRBD2
CSSRVLAGGPEQYF
TGCAGTTCTAGAGTCCTAGCGGGAGGGCCCGAGCAGTACTTC
>TRBJ2-1|many|TRBV20-1|TRBD2
CSLRVSSGSHEQFF
TGCAGTCTTAGGGTGTCTAGCGGGAGTCATGAGCAGTTCTTC
>TRBJ2-2|many|TRBV6-5|-
CASSYSGGTGELFF
TGTGCCAGCAGTTACTCGGGTGGGACCGGGGAGCTGTTTTTT
>TRBJ2-7|many|TRBV5-4|-
CASSFGRTSYEQYF
TGTGCCAGCAGCTTTGGCAGAACCTCCTACGAGCAGTACTTC
>TRBJ2-1|many|TRBV7-9|-
CATRTRDSEDNEQFF
TGTGCCACGCGGACCCGGGACTCCGAGGACAATGAGCAGTTCTTC
>TRBJ2-1|many|TRBV10-3|TRBD2
CAVPGLADDEQFF
TGTGCCGTTCCGGGACTAGCTGATGATGAGCAGTTCTTC
>TRBJ1-5|few|TRBV4-1|-
CASSQEGSSQPQHF
TGCGCCAGCAGCCAAGAGGGTAGCAGTCAGCCCCAGCATTTT
>TRBJ2-7|few|TRBV28|TRBD1
CASRRVPGQGSYEQYF
TGTGCCAGCAGACGGGTCCCGGGACAGGGGTCCTACGAGCAGTACTTC
>TRBJ1-1|many|TRBV7-6|-
CASSLVSGGEARSDEAFF
TGTGCCAGCAGCTTAGTCTCCGGAGGAGAGGCGAGAAGTGATGAAGCTTTCTTT
>TRBJ2-7|-|TRBV5-6|TRBD2
CASSFGSSGFYEQYF
TGTGCCAGCAGCTTCGGTTCTAGCGGGTTCTACGAGCAGTACTTC
>TRBJ1-4|few|TRBV4-1|-
CASSQGTSTNEKLFF
TGCGCCAGCAGCCAGGGGACCTCAACTAATGAAAAACTGTTTTTT
>TRBJ2-5|many|TRBV4-1|-
CASSQVAEETQYF
TGCGCCAGCAGCCAAGTTGCCGAAGAGACCCAGTACTTC
>TRBJ1-2|-|TRBV7-9|-
CASSLAQASWTYGYTF
TGTGCCAGCAGCTTGGCCCAGGCTAGCTGGACCTATGGCTACACCTTC
>TRBJ2-7|few|TRBV20-1|-
CSARNREKRAYEQYF
TGCAGTGCTAGAAACCGCGAAAAGAGGGCCTACGAGCAGTACTTC
>TRBJ2-1|many|TRBV29-1|-
CSVFGHQHSYNEQFF
TGCAGCGTTTTCGGACATCAACACTCCTACAATGAGCAGTTCTTC